These 9 T cell receptor beta chains were all obtained from the same sample, sequenced in a study of OX40 agonist ivuxolimab in advanced cancers. TCRdb's table, derived via immunoSEQ multiplex PCR, lists solely in-frame clones and lacks some. The sample holds 60,000 to 95,000 clones, 90% seen once. Material: CD4+ or CD8+ T cells sorted from blood, obtained in a trial of the OX40 agonist ivuxolimab. Source of these receptors: an adult with an advanced solid tumor such as melanoma, head and neck, liver or kidney cancer.

The chain combines TRBV18 with TRBJ1-5; D gene ambiguous. V was clipped by 4 bases and J by 4 bases, with 8 bases between them. CDR3 length equals 13 residues. Germline V gene data show CDR1 as KGHSH and CDR2 as LQKENI. CDR3 amino acids: CASSQGINQPQHF. In DNA, the CDR3 is TGTGCCAGCTCACAGGGAATTAATCAGCCCCAGCATTTT.

This clone was seen a single time. The chain combines TRBV27 with TRBJ2-7; 9 nucleotides line up with TRBD2. Germline V gene lookup returns CDR1 MNHEY and CDR2 SMNVEV (reference sequence). This CDR3 is built from 12 residues. J gave up 11 bases and V 4 bases, and 6 bases lay outside the gene matches. The CDR3 region is CASSSISGRKYF. CDR3 nucleotides: TGTGCCAGCAGTTCGATTAGCGGGAGAAAGTACTTC.

The chain carries TRBV9 and TRBJ2-5, with a tentative D call TRBD1 (5 bases). V was shortened by 4 bases and J by 1 base, with 14 bases between the two germline ends. The CDR3 contains 15 residues. Germline V gives CDR1 SGDLS, CDR2 YYNGEE. In DNA form, the CDR3 reads TGTGCCAGCAGCTCAGAAGGACAACCCCAAGAGACCCAGTACTTC. Translation: CASSSEGQPQETQYF.

This chain joins TRBV6-1 and TRBJ1-4; the D gene is possibly TRBD1 (5 bases). CDR1 and CDR2 (germline): MNHNS, SASEGT. The CDR3 sequence is 14 residues long. V dropped 6 bases and J dropped 4 bases, with 12 bases sitting between them. As DNA, the CDR3 is TGTGCCAGCAGATCCGGGGGAAGTAATGAAAAACTGTTTTTT. Encoded protein: CASRSGGSNEKLFF.

This chain joins TRBV7-6 and TRBJ2-1; the D is unclear. The V gene's germline CDR1 is SGHVS and CDR2 FNYEAQ. This CDR3 region has 14 residues. Trimming pared 2 bases from V and 8 bases from J, leaving 13 bases between. CDR3 nucleotide sequence: TGTGCCAGCAGCTTATCCCAGGTCCAGTATGAGCAGTTCTTC. It is translated as CASSLSQVQYEQFF.

Comment on this clone: This CDR3 is also generated by other DNA sequences in the sample. V is TRBV7-2 and J is TRBJ1-5, with D unresolved. Germline assignment: CDR1 SGHTA and CDR2 FQGNSA. V lost 5 bases and J 3 bases, leaving 5 bases between the germline ends. This CDR3 spans 12 amino acids. As DNA, the CDR3 is TGTGCCAGCAGCCCCTACAATCAGCCCCAGCATTTT. Encoded protein: CASSPYNQPQHF.

This rearrangement joins TRBV7-8 to TRBJ2-1; 7 bases are shared with TRBD1. V shed 3 bases and J 2 bases; nucleotides not matched to a gene: 7. This CDR3 has 16 amino acids. Germline V gene sequence: CDR1 SGHVS, CDR2 FQNEAQ. CDR3: CASSLAHGQAYNEQFF. The CDR3 coding sequence is TGTGCCAGCAGCTTGGCACACGGACAGGCCTACAATGAGCAGTTCTTC. The full variable domain, rest sourced from reference TRBV7-8 and TRBJ2-1, is GAGVSQSPRYKVAKRGQDVALRCDPISGHVSLFWYQQALGQGPEFLTYFQNEAQLDKSGLPSDRFFAERPEGSVSTLKIQRTQQEDSAVYLCASSLAHGQAYNEQFFGPGTRLTVL.

The V gene is TRBV18, the J gene TRBJ1-1; a weak D match, TRBD1 (6 bases). The length of the CDR3 is 12 residues. V was clipped by 4 bases and J by 10 bases, with 13 bases between them. CDR1 is KGHSH, CDR2 LQKENI, per germline. The DNA of the CDR3 is TGTGCCAGCTCACTACAGGGAATGGGAGCTTTCTTT. Its protein is CASSLQGMGAFF.

The chain joins TRBV20-1 to TRBJ2-7, with D hard to call. The V gene's germline CDR1 is DFQATT and CDR2 SNEGSKA (reference sequence). There are 11 residues in the CDR3. Trimming stripped 6 bases from V and 3 bases from J, with 9 bases between. The CDR3 reads CSAPQYYEQYF. DNA of the CDR3: TGCAGTGCCCCCCAGTACTACGAGCAGTACTTC.